This T cell receptor beta chain stems from a study of PD-L1 blockade in urothelial cancer. Clones were read by immunoSEQ multiplex PCR, and TCRdb kept only the in-frame ones, dropping some. The sample includes under 25,000 clones, approximately 86% of them seen just once. Time point described: peripheral blood 6 weeks after treatment start. V was pared by 3 bases and J by 5 bases, with 19 bases between. The CDR3 has 16 amino acids. Germline loops: CDR1 LNHDA, CDR2 SQIVND (reference sequence). J is TRBJ1-2 and V is TRBV19; possibly TRBD1 for D (5 bases). The TCR comes from a man aged 70-80 years with urothelial cancer. The specimen comprised PBMCs, sampled around atezolizumab (anti-PD-L1) treatment. The CDR3 loop is CASSMGGSQEGYGYTF. The CDR3 DNA follows: TGTGCCAGTAGTATGGGGGGATCACAAGAAGGGTATGGCTACACCTTC. The whole variable domain, remainder taken from reference TRBV19 and TRBJ1-2, is DGGITQSPKYLFRKEGQNVTLSCEQNLNHDAMYWYRQDPGQGLRLIYYSQIVNDFQKGDIAEGYSVSREKKESFPLTVTSAQKNPTAFYLCASSMGGSQEGYGYTFGSGTRLTVV.